A single sample is the source of the 28 T cell receptor beta chains below, sequenced in a study of shared clonotypes between healthy human individuals. Generated by immunoSEQ multiplex PCR, the TCRdb table keeps only in-frame clones and is missing some. The table includes 1.5 million to 2.5 million clones, 85% to 95% detected once. CD45RO-negative, CCR7-positively selected cells formed the naive CD8 fraction, excluding terminally differentiated effector memory CD45RA+ cells. Source material: naive CD8+ T cells sorted from blood. The receptors shown here come from a man younger than 35 in good health.

Details on this clone: Other nucleotide sequences from this sample produce the same CDR3. The V call is TRBV7-9, the J call TRBJ1-1; a weak D match, TRBD1 (5 bases). V was clipped by 2 bases and J by 0 bases, with 10 bases between them. The CDR3 loop spans 15 amino acids. Germline loops: CDR1 SEHNR, CDR2 FQNEAQ (reference sequence). The DNA of the CDR3 is TGTGCCAGCAGCTTATCCGCAGGGATGAACACTGAAGCTTTCTTT. Translation: CASSLSAGMNTEAFF.

The CDR3 sequence: CASSYLGGAGEAFF. The CDR3 region has the DNA TGTGCCAGCAGTTACTTGGGGGGCGCCGGGGAAGCTTTCTTT. The chain combines TRBV6-5 with TRBJ1-1; tentatively, D is TRBD1 (6 bases). The CDR3 consists of 14 residues. The ends were cut back, 1 base at V and 8 bases at J, with 14 bases in the middle. Per the germline V gene, CDR1 is MNHEY and CDR2 is SVGAGI.

CDR3 nucleotides: TGTGCCAGTAGTGGAAGGACAGGGAGGAGCCAAGAGACCCAGTACTTC. This translates into CASSGRTGRSQETQYF. The V call is TRBV19, the J call TRBJ2-5; 8 bases are a match to TRBD1. This CDR3 comprises 16 residues. The trim removed 5 bases at V and 1 base at J, leaving 9 bases unmatched. CDR1 is LNHDA and CDR2 is SQIVND in the germline V gene (reference sequence).

The chain combines TRBV7-8 with TRBJ2-1; TRBD2 aligns across 10 bases. Germline values: CDR1 SGHVS, CDR2 FQNEAQ. CDR3 length: 17 residues. After removal of 1 base from V and 7 bases from J, the junction contained 10 bases not matched to a gene. In nucleotides, the CDR3 is TGTGCCAGCAGCTTAGAGGGGCTAGCGGGAGCCCGGAATGAGCAGTTCTTC. This encodes CASSLEGLAGARNEQFF.

The chain is built from TRBV9 and TRBJ2-6; D is unclear. This CDR3 is 17 amino acids long. V was shortened by 5 bases and J by 0 bases, with 15 bases between the two germline ends. Germline CDR1 SGDLS, CDR2 YYNGEE. The DNA for the CDR3 is TGTGCCAGCAGGGATAGTGTGCGAGCCTCTGGGGCCAACGTCCTGACTTTC. This gives the protein CASRDSVRASGANVLTF.

This clone was recorded once. V usage is TRBV6-1 and J usage is TRBJ2-7; the D is unclear. V was shortened by 1 base and J by 9 bases, with 4 bases between the two germline ends. The CDR3 has 10 residues. Germline CDR1 MNHNS, CDR2 SASEGT. The CDR3, as DNA: TGTGCCAGCAGTGAAGTTCCGCAGTACTTC. Its protein product is CASSEVPQYF.

The genes are TRBV11-2 and TRBJ1-2, with D possibly being TRBD1 (5 bases). CDR1 is SGHAT and CDR2 is FQNNGV in the germline V gene. This CDR3 has 13 amino acids. Trimming stripped 0 bases from V and 8 bases from J, with 10 bases between. Written as DNA, the CDR3 is TGTGCCAGCAGCTTAGATTTGGGGGTCGGCTACACCTTC. It encodes CASSLDLGVGYTF. The variable domain in full, with the rest retrieved from reference TRBV11-2 and TRBJ1-2, is EAGVAQSPRYKIIEKRQSVAFWCNPISGHATLYWYQQILGQGPKLLIQFQNNGVVDDSQLPKDRFSAERLKGVDSTLKIQPAKLEDSAVYLCASSLDLGVGYTFGSGTRLTVV.

The rearrangement links TRBV6-7 to TRBJ2-3; D is perhaps TRBD1 (6 bases). TRBV6-7 is an ORF; its function is uncertain. This CDR3 spans 15 amino acids. Trimming shortened V by 9 bases and J by 2 bases, and 18 bases separated the two germline ends. CDR3 in amino acids: CASITLGQYTDTQYF. DNA of the CDR3: TGTGCCAGTATTACTCTCGGACAGTACACAGATACGCAGTATTTT.

The V gene is TRBV2, the J gene TRBJ2-1, with D possibly matching TRBD1 (6 bases). The CDR3 runs to 15 residues. V was trimmed by 1 base and J by 7 bases, leaving 14 bases between them. Germline CDR1 and CDR2: SNHLY and FYNNEI. CDR3: CASSEGGGAWNEQFF. The CDR3 DNA follows: TGTGCCAGCAGTGAAGGAGGGGGAGCGTGGAATGAGCAGTTCTTC.

V usage is TRBV28 and J usage is TRBJ1-2; maybe TRBD1 (5 bases). Deletions cut 3 bases from V and 4 bases from J, with 21 bases between. Germline V lookup: CDR1 MDHEN, CDR2 SYDVKM. The CDR3 extends over 17 amino acids. The CDR3 spells CASSFFEDKVSFYGYTF. The CDR3 bases are TGTGCCAGCAGTTTCTTCGAGGACAAAGTTTCCTTCTATGGCTACACCTTC.

As concerns this clone: Other DNA sequences in the same sample also yield this CDR3. The V and J genes are TRBV6-5 and TRBJ1-1; 11 bases line up with TRBD1. With V trimmed by 8 bases and J by 4 bases, 6 bases remained unmatched. Germline V gene lookup returns CDR1 MNHEY and CDR2 SVGAGI. The CDR3 spans 14 residues. Here the CDR3 reads CASSPGQGVTEAFF. Here the CDR3 DNA reads TGTGCCAGCTCACCGGGACAGGGGGTCACTGAAGCTTTCTTT.

This clone was observed a handful of times. This sequence joins TRBV21-1 and TRBJ1-2; the table's TRBD1 call for D was not verified on the DNA. TRBV21-1 counts as a pseudogene. The CDR3 is made up of 13 amino acids. DNA for the CDR3: TGTGCCAGCAGCAAAGGCAGGGGGGATGGCTACACCTTC. Translation gives CASSKGRGDGYTF.

The gene calls are TRBV27 and TRBJ2-2; D is uncertain. Germline V gene lookup returns CDR1 MNHEY and CDR2 SMNVEV (reference sequence). Trimming left V 3 bases short and J 2 bases short, with 7 bases between. This CDR3 has 14 residues. The CDR3 here is CASSFEINTGELFF. CDR3 sequence (DNA): TGTGCCAGCAGTTTTGAGATTAACACCGGGGAGCTGTTTTTT.

The J gene is TRBJ2-5, the V gene TRBV6-1; TRBD2 matches at 7 bases. CDR3 length: 16 residues. Germline loops: CDR1 MNHNS, CDR2 SASEGT. J lost 3 bases, V lost 4 bases, and 11 bases had no gene match. CDR3 bases: TGTGCCAGCAGTGCTCTCTTTACGCTAGCGGAAGAGACCCAGTACTTC. Translated: CASSALFTLAEETQYF.

This chain connects TRBV18 to TRBJ1-3, with no clear D. Trimming removed 8 bases at V and 3 bases at J, with 14 bases between. CDR1 is KGHSH and CDR2 is LQKENI in the germline V gene. The CDR3 runs 14 residues. The CDR3 region has the DNA TGTGCCAGCCACCCTGGGAACAGTGGAAACACCATATATTTT. It specifies CASHPGNSGNTIYF.

The chain has TRBV29-1 and TRBJ1-2; D unresolved. V was trimmed by 3 bases and J by 8 bases, leaving 25 bases between them. The CDR3 totals 16 residues. Germline values: CDR1 SQVTM, CDR2 ANQGSEA. CDR3 sequence: CSVDYSQAHAGRGYTF. The CDR3 DNA reads TGCAGCGTTGACTATTCGCAGGCCCACGCGGGAAGGGGCTACACCTTC.

The rearrangement joins TRBV2 to TRBJ2-3, with 11 bases fitting TRBD2. J gave up 5 bases and V 7 bases, and 11 bases lay outside the gene matches. Germline-derived CDR1 and CDR2 are SNHLY and FYNNEI. The CDR3 contains 16 residues. The CDR3: CASNLLAGEEEDTQYF. The CDR3 DNA reads TGTGCCAGCAACCTACTAGCGGGAGAGGAAGAAGATACGCAGTATTTT.

This chain connects TRBV5-1 to TRBJ2-7; perhaps TRBD2 as D (6 bases). Germline CDR1 reads SGHRS; CDR2 reads YFSETQ. This CDR3 is built from 13 residues. The V and J ends lost 3 bases and 3 bases respectively, with 10 bases between them. CDR3 amino acids: CASSSGLDYEQYF. The CDR3 region has the DNA TGCGCCAGCAGCTCGGGACTGGACTACGAGCAGTACTTC.

The chain recombines TRBV29-1 with TRBJ2-7, with a possible D match to TRBD2 (6 bases). The CDR3 has 15 amino acids. Germline CDR1 reads SQVTM; CDR2 reads ANQGSEA. Trimming took off 2 bases at V and 3 bases at J, with 17 bases between the two ends. CDR3 DNA sequence: TGCAGCGTTGAATTGCGGGAAGGTTGGGACTACGAGCAGTACTTC. This sequence encodes CSVELREGWDYEQYF.

Remarks on this clone: The identical CDR3 is also encoded by other nucleotide sequences in the sample. V and J are TRBV4-1 and TRBJ2-7, with 7 bases that match TRBD2. The CDR3 consists of 12 residues. Germline CDR1 is MGHRA and CDR2 is YSYEKL. Germline trimming cut 1 base from V and 7 bases from J; bases unmatched to any gene: 1. CDR3 residues: CASSQVGGEQYF. CDR3 DNA: TGCGCCAGCAGCCAAGTCGGGGGGGAGCAGTACTTC.

The chain couples TRBV5-1 to TRBJ2-2; no firm D call. In germline, CDR1 is SGHRS, CDR2 YFSETQ. The CDR3 contains 15 residues. Deletions cut 6 bases from V and 5 bases from J, with 17 bases between. DNA for the CDR3: TGCGCCAGCACCTATGACCAGTTCCCTACCGGGGAGCTGTTTTTT. Translating it yields CASTYDQFPTGELFF.

The chain has TRBV28 and TRBJ1-2; TRBD1 is a possible D gene (5 bases). V gave up 3 bases and J gave up 8 bases, with 7 bases separating them. From germline, CDR1 is MDHEN and CDR2 SYDVKM. This CDR3 spans 11 amino acids. The CDR3, as DNA: TGTGCCAGCAGTTTGGGGGTAGGCTACACCTTC. Translating gives CASSLGVGYTF.

This clone was recorded once. This chain joins TRBV14 and TRBJ2-2; TRBD1 aligns across 11 bases. V lost 3 bases and J lost 8; bases outside the gene matches: 8. CDR1 and CDR2 (germline): SGHDN, FVKESK. The CDR3 has 16 residues. CDR3 in DNA: TGTGCCAGCAGCCAGGACAGGGGGCCCACCTGGGGGGAGCTGTTTTTT. Its protein is CASSQDRGPTWGELFF.

The rearrangement links TRBV28 to TRBJ1-5; the match to TRBD1 covers 7 bases. The V gene end was trimmed by 2 bases and the J gene end by 5 bases; junction bases not matched to a gene: 6. The CDR3 extends over 15 amino acids. Germline-derived CDR1 and CDR2 are MDHEN and SYDVKM. CDR3 sequence reads: CASSLSRTGYQPQHF. The CDR3 region has the DNA TGTGCCAGCAGTTTAAGTAGGACAGGTTATCAGCCCCAGCATTTT.

The V gene is TRBV19, the J gene TRBJ1-1; D is undetermined. Trimming took 3 bases from V and 0 from J, leaving 11 bases between them. The CDR3 consists of 15 residues. Germline assignment: CDR1 LNHDA and CDR2 SQIVND (reference sequence). CDR3 DNA sequence: TGTGCCAGTAGTATTCTTGGTGGACTGAACACTGAAGCTTTCTTT. Its translation is CASSILGGLNTEAFF.

Remarks on this clone: The same CDR3 also results from other DNA sequences found in this sample. The chain couples TRBV28 to TRBJ2-7, with 7 bases lining up with TRBD2. The germline V gene has CDR1 MDHEN and CDR2 SYDVKM. V shed 5 bases and J 4 bases; nucleotides not matched to a gene: 5. There are 13 residues in the CDR3. The CDR3 loop reads CASSPLGGYEQYF. The CDR3 region has the DNA TGTGCCAGCAGTCCCCTCGGGGGGTACGAGCAGTACTTC. The full variable domain, in which reference TRBV28 and TRBJ2-7 provide the parts outside the CDR3, is DVKVTQSSRYLVKRTGEKVFLECVQDMDHENMFWYRQDPGLGLRLIYFSYDVKMKEKGDIPEGYSVSREKKERFSLILESASTNQTSMYLCASSPLGGYEQYFGPGTRLTVT.

The gene calls are TRBV6-5 and TRBJ1-2; no firm D call. V was trimmed by 7 bases and J by 0 bases, leaving 9 bases between them. This CDR3 has 13 residues. Per germline, CDR1 MNHEY and CDR2 SVGAGI. CDR3: CASTSAPNYGYTF. As DNA, the CDR3 is TGTGCCAGCACCTCGGCCCCTAACTATGGCTACACCTTC.

CDR3 in amino acids: CASSLVGMNYGYTF. As DNA, the CDR3 is TGTGCCAGCAGTTTAGTGGGGATGAACTATGGCTACACCTTC. The rearrangement joins TRBV27 to TRBJ1-2; D is undetermined. Trimming took 2 bases from V and 2 from J, leaving 9 bases between them. Germline CDR1 MNHEY, CDR2 SMNVEV (reference sequence). This CDR3 region has 14 residues.